The 30 T cell receptor beta chains below were found in one sample sequenced in a study of T cell responses to AZD1222 COVID-19 vaccine. Some clones are missing from TCRdb's copy, which holds only in-frame ones; the method was immunoSEQ multiplex PCR. This sample yields 90,000 to 150,000 clones, of which roughly 90% are seen a single time; 4.5% belongs to the top ten. Sequencing used peripheral blood, obtained on day 0 of AZD1222 vaccination. Every receptor here comes from an adult in good health.

The genes are TRBV27 and TRBJ1-5, with D unresolved. CDR3 length: 14 residues. Germline CDR1 MNHEY, CDR2 SMNVEV (reference sequence). Trimming took 3 bases from V and 6 from J, leaving 12 bases between them. The CDR3 here is CASSFGGHSQPQHF. CDR3 nucleotide sequence: TGTGCCAGCAGTTTTGGTGGGCACAGTCAGCCCCAGCATTTT.

The chain couples TRBV30 to TRBJ1-3; TRBD1 agrees at 7 bases. Germline CDR1 is GTSNPN and CDR2 is SVGIG (reference sequence). The length of the CDR3 is 15 residues. Unmatched junction bases numbered 5, after V lost 1 base and J lost 2 bases. CDR3 sequence (DNA): TGTGCCTGGAGTGCCAGCAGGGGGGCTGGAAACACCATATATTTT. Translating it yields CAWSASRGAGNTIYF.

This CDR3 reads CASSLNSQETQYF. CDR3 nucleotides: TGTGCCAGCAGTTTGAACTCCCAAGAGACCCAGTACTTC. The chain recombines TRBV28 with TRBJ2-5; D uncertain. The CDR3 has 13 amino acids. CDR1 is MDHEN, CDR2 SYDVKM, per germline. Trimming cost V 3 bases and J 1 base, with 6 bases left between them. The variable domain in full, completed from reference TRBV28 and TRBJ2-5, reads DVKVTQSSRYLVKRTGEKVFLECVQDMDHENMFWYRQDPGLGLRLIYFSYDVKMKEKGDIPEGYSVSREKKERFSLILESASTNQTSMYLCASSLNSQETQYFGPGTRLLVL.

There are many counts of this clone. The chain employs TRBV28 and TRBJ2-7, with 11 bases fitting TRBD1. This CDR3 comprises 17 residues. V was clipped by 3 bases and J by 6 bases; unmatched bases: 13. Germline V lookup: CDR1 MDHEN, CDR2 SYDVKM. The CDR3 sequence: CASSFRYVGDRGGEQYF. Here the CDR3 DNA reads TGTGCCAGCAGTTTTCGCTACGTTGGGGACAGGGGGGGCGAGCAGTACTTC.

CDR3 coding DNA: TGTGCCAGCAGCTTATGGTCGGGGCGTGCAACTAATGAAAAACTGTTTTTT. Translating it yields CASSLWSGRATNEKLFF. The chain carries TRBV11-2 and TRBJ1-4, with D possibly being TRBD1 (5 bases). This CDR3 is 17 amino acids long. V was pared by 2 bases and J by 0 bases, with 13 bases between. Germline CDR1 is SGHAT and CDR2 is FQNNGV. Combining the CDR3 with reference TRBV11-2 and TRBJ1-4 gives the whole variable domain EAGVAQSPRYKIIEKRQSVAFWCNPISGHATLYWYQQILGQGPKLLIQFQNNGVVDDSQLPKDRFSAERLKGVDSTLKIQPAKLEDSAVYLCASSLWSGRATNEKLFFGSGTQLSVL.

This clone was counted once. The V and J genes are TRBV11-2 and TRBJ1-2; D is undetermined. V lost 2 bases and J lost 4, with 11 bases in between. The CDR3 totals 14 residues. In germline, CDR1 is SGHAT, CDR2 FQNNGV. The CDR3 DNA is TGTGCCAGCAGCTTATCATTGGGGTCCTATGGCTACACCTTC. It codes for CASSLSLGSYGYTF.

The rearrangement joins TRBV6-1 to TRBJ1-2; 8 bases map to TRBD1. The CDR3 spans 16 residues. J gave up 7 bases and V 1 base, and 11 bases lay outside the gene matches. Germline values: CDR1 MNHNS, CDR2 SASEGT. CDR3 loop: CASSEVGKQGARGYTF. The CDR3 nucleotides read TGTGCCAGCAGTGAAGTAGGGAAGCAGGGGGCGCGTGGCTACACCTTC.

V usage is TRBV12-5 and J usage is TRBJ1-3, with D perhaps TRBD1 (5 bases). Germline CDR1 reads LGHNT; CDR2 reads FRNRAP. The CDR3 has 17 amino acids. V was trimmed by 0 bases and J by 9 bases, leaving 21 bases between them. The CDR3 loop is CASGLVRKWQGPCTIYF. DNA for the CDR3: TGTGCTAGTGGTTTGGTACGCAAGTGGCAGGGCCCGTGCACCATATATTTT.

This chain uses TRBV7-9 with TRBJ2-7, with D possibly TRBD1 on 6 matching bases. The CDR3 covers 13 residues. The ends were cut back, 5 bases at V and 2 bases at J, with 10 bases in the middle. Germline lookup yields CDR1 SEHNR and CDR2 FQNEAQ (reference sequence). The CDR3 DNA reads TGTGCCAGCAGCAAACAGGGCCCCTACGAGCAGTACTTC. The encoded protein is CASSKQGPYEQYF.

The CDR3 DNA is TGTGCCTGGACCCAGGGGTGGGACAGGGGATATCAGCCCCAGCATTTT. Amino acid sequence: CAWTQGWDRGYQPQHF. The chain uses TRBV30 and TRBJ1-5; TRBD1 matches 10 bases. Trimming at V came to 4 bases and at J to 5 bases, leaving 11 bases not matched to a gene. This CDR3 is 16 amino acids long. Per germline, CDR1 GTSNPN and CDR2 SVGIG (reference sequence).

The chain links TRBV4-1 to TRBJ1-4; 11 bases are shared with TRBD1. Germline V gene data show CDR1 as MGHRA and CDR2 as YSYEKL. V dropped 3 bases and J dropped 6; count of bases not matched to a gene: 6. This CDR3 has 16 amino acids. The CDR3 DNA reads as TGCGCCAGCAGCCAGTCCCCGGGACAGGGGGATGAAAAACTGTTTTTT. It yields the protein CASSQSPGQGDEKLFF.

The rearrangement uses TRBV2 and TRBJ1-1; D is uncertain. Germline CDR1 SNHLY, CDR2 FYNNEI. This CDR3 contains 14 residues. V was clipped by 7 bases and J by 7 bases, with 19 bases between them. CDR3 protein: CASTSVGGINEAFF. Written as DNA, the CDR3 is TGTGCCAGCACCTCGGTGGGAGGGATTAATGAAGCTTTCTTT.

The genes are TRBV5-1 and TRBJ2-1; 8 nucleotides agree with TRBD1. The ends lost 0 bases at V and 8 bases at J; junction bases unmatched: 10. Germline V CDR1 and CDR2: SGHRS, YFSETQ. This CDR3 is 16 amino acids long. CDR3 amino acids: CASSLDGRGRADEQFF. The CDR3 DNA sequence: TGCGCCAGCAGCTTGGATGGCAGGGGGCGCGCCGATGAGCAGTTCTTC. Full variable domain (rest looked up from reference TRBV5-1 and TRBJ2-1): KAGVTQTPRYLIKTRGQQVTLSCSPISGHRSVSWYQQTPGQGLQFLFEYFSETQRNKGNFPGRFSGRQFSNSRSEMNVSTLELGDSALYLCASSLDGRGRADEQFFGPGTRLTVL.

V gene TRBV14 combines with J gene TRBJ2-2; TRBD1 aligns across 7 bases. This CDR3 is built from 15 residues. Per the germline V gene, CDR1 is SGHDN and CDR2 is FVKESK. V dropped 5 bases and J dropped 4; count of bases not matched to a gene: 7. The CDR3 bases are TGTGCCAGCAGCACCTTGACAGGGCGCACCGGGGAGCTGTTTTTT. This sequence encodes CASSTLTGRTGELFF. Looking up the rest from reference TRBV14 and TRBJ2-2 gives the full variable domain: EAGVTQFPSHSVIEKGQTVTLRCDPISGHDNLYWYRRVMGKEIKFLLHFVKESKQDESGMPNNRFLAERTGGTYSTLKVQPAELEDSGVYFCASSTLTGRTGELFFGEGSRLTVL.

In its sample, this clone was seen a few times. The chain recombines TRBV28 with TRBJ1-3, with 7 bases lining up with TRBD1. Germline CDR1 reads MDHEN; CDR2 reads SYDVKM. There are 15 residues in the CDR3. J was trimmed by 4 bases and V by 4 bases; bases with no gene match: 7. CDR3: CASSSFRGTGNTIYF. The DNA for the CDR3 is TGTGCCAGCAGTTCGTTCAGGGGGACGGGAAACACCATATATTTT.

V is TRBV7-6 and J is TRBJ2-2; maybe TRBD2 (7 bases). The CDR3 is 16 residues long. Per the germline V gene, CDR1 is SGHVS and CDR2 is FNYEAQ. V was pared by 5 bases and J by 2 bases, with 15 bases between. The CDR3 sequence: CASSPRGASNTGELFF. DNA of the CDR3: TGTGCCAGCAGCCCCCGGGGGGCCTCAAACACCGGGGAGCTGTTTTTT.

This clone was seen only once. This chain links TRBV19 with TRBJ2-7; no clear D. V was pared by 5 bases and J by 3 bases, with 11 bases between. CDR3 length: 13 residues. The germline V gene encodes CDR1 LNHDA and CDR2 SQIVND (reference sequence). The CDR3 is CASSPGPNYEQYF. The CDR3 DNA reads as TGTGCCAGTAGTCCCGGGCCGAACTACGAGCAGTACTTC.

This chain links TRBV15 with TRBJ1-4, with TRBD1 as a possible D gene (6 bases). CDR3 length equals 16 residues. The V end lost 2 bases, the J end lost 2 bases, and 12 bases lay between the germline ends. CDR1 is LNHNV and CDR2 is YYDKDF in the germline V gene (reference sequence). The CDR3 sequence is CATSRNHRDTNEKLFF. In nucleotides, the CDR3 is TGTGCCACCAGCAGAAACCACAGGGACACTAATGAAAAACTGTTTTTT.

The sample holds one count of this clone. The chain joins TRBV5-1 to TRBJ2-7, with 7 bases lining up with TRBD2. V shed 1 base, J shed 2 bases, and the junction held 6 bases outside the gene matches. CDR3 length equals 15 residues. Per germline, CDR1 SGHRS and CDR2 YFSETQ. Written as DNA, the CDR3 is TGCGCCAGCAGCTTGTTGGGGGGGATGGCCTACGAGCAGTACTTC. Translated, it gives CASSLLGGMAYEQYF.

This clone was seen just once. This chain links TRBV4-3 with TRBJ2-1; TRBD1 matches at 7 bases. Germline trimming cut 4 bases from V and 4 bases from J; bases unmatched to any gene: 7. The germline V gene encodes CDR1 LGHNA and CDR2 YSLEER. CDR3 length: 15 amino acids. The CDR3 sequence: CASSPYGRGYNEQFF. CDR3 nucleotides: TGCGCCAGCAGCCCATACGGCAGGGGGTACAATGAGCAGTTCTTC.

This rearrangement joins TRBV6-1 to TRBJ1-1; D is possibly TRBD1 (6 bases). The CDR3 runs 16 residues. Germline V CDR1 and CDR2: MNHNS, SASEGT. Trimming took off 3 bases at V and 1 base at J, with 15 bases between the two ends. The CDR3 reads CASSESGGARNTEAFF. The CDR3 bases are TGTGCCAGCAGTGAGTCGGGGGGGGCAAGGAACACTGAAGCTTTCTTT.

In this sample, this clone turned up once. This chain links TRBV6-5 with TRBJ2-7; 7 bases match TRBD1. CDR3 length: 13 amino acids. The junction had 2 bases not matched to a gene; V was cut back by 4 bases and J by 2 bases. Germline V gives CDR1 MNHEY, CDR2 SVGAGI. The CDR3 sequence is CASSSTGAYEQYF. The CDR3, as DNA: TGTGCCAGCAGTTCCACAGGGGCCTACGAGCAGTACTTC.

V usage is TRBV11-3 and J usage is TRBJ2-1; 7 positions agree with TRBD1. The CDR3 is made up of 17 amino acids. Germline V gene lookup returns CDR1 SGHNT and CDR2 YENEEA. V shed 2 bases, J shed 2 bases, and the junction held 9 bases outside the gene matches. For the CDR3, the DNA is TGTGCCAGCAGCTTAAGGACAGGCGGGTCCCCCTACAATGAGCAGTTCTTC. Its translation: CASSLRTGGSPYNEQFF.

The count of this clone is one. The chain is built from TRBV27 and TRBJ2-2; D may be TRBD1 (6 bases). The V gene lost 5 bases and the J gene lost 4 bases, with 8 bases spanning the gap. There are 13 residues in the CDR3. Germline V gene sequence: CDR1 MNHEY, CDR2 SMNVEV (reference sequence). The CDR3 region is CASSRQVTGELFF. The CDR3 nucleotides read TGTGCCAGCAGTCGACAGGTCACCGGGGAGCTGTTTTTT.

The V gene is TRBV25-1, the J gene TRBJ1-6, with 7 bases fitting TRBD1. V was pared by 2 bases and J by 9 bases, with 4 bases of the junction left unmatched. Germline-derived CDR1 and CDR2 are MGHDK and SYGVNS. This CDR3 spans 14 amino acids. The CDR3 loop is CASSEPRTGSPLHF. Here the CDR3 DNA reads TGTGCCAGCAGTGAACCCCGGACAGGTTCACCCCTCCACTTT. The whole variable domain, filled in from reference TRBV25-1 and TRBJ1-6, reads EADIYQTPRYLVIGTGKKITLECSQTMGHDKMYWYQQDPGMELHLIHYSYGVNSTEKGDLSSESTVSRIRTEHFPLTLESARPSHTSQYLCASSEPRTGSPLHFGNGTRLTVT.

The rearrangement uses TRBV15 and TRBJ1-1; maybe TRBD1 (5 bases). V was shortened by 0 bases and J by 0 bases, with 11 bases between the two germline ends. CDR1 LNHNV and CDR2 YYDKDF come from the germline V gene (reference sequence). The CDR3 spans 16 residues. CDR3 loop: CATSRDRGPMNTEAFF. The CDR3 coding sequence is TGTGCCACCAGCAGAGATAGGGGCCCTATGAACACTGAAGCTTTCTTT.

V gene TRBV5-1 combines with J gene TRBJ1-3; D is perhaps TRBD1 (6 bases). CDR1 SGHRS and CDR2 YFSETQ come from the germline V gene. CDR3 length: 14 amino acids. V shed 9 bases and J shed 0 bases, with 13 bases lying between them. The CDR3 is CATRDTSSGNTIYF. The CDR3 region has the DNA TGCGCCACCCGGGACACGTCCTCTGGAAACACCATATATTTT.

The gene calls are TRBV24-1 and TRBJ1-5; perhaps TRBD1 as D (6 bases). In germline, CDR1 is KGHDR, CDR2 SFDVKD. Trimming cost V 3 bases and J 6 bases, with 20 bases left between them. This CDR3 contains 17 residues. For the CDR3, the DNA is TGTGCCACCAGTGATCAGTACAAACAGGGAAAGGGTCAGCCCCAGCATTTT. The encoded protein is CATSDQYKQGKGQPQHF.

This clone was seen only once. The chain is built from TRBV7-9 and TRBJ1-1; TRBD1 matches 7 bases. The CDR3 sequence is 15 residues long. The V gene's germline CDR1 is SEHNR and CDR2 FQNEAQ (reference sequence). The ends lost 6 bases at V and 2 bases at J; junction bases unmatched: 9. The CDR3 sequence: CASSFNRGSNTEAFF. The CDR3, as DNA: TGTGCCAGCAGTTTTAACAGGGGCTCAAACACTGAAGCTTTCTTT.

This chain links TRBV4-3 with TRBJ1-2; no clear D. Germline V lookup: CDR1 LGHNA, CDR2 YSLEER. CDR3 length: 16 amino acids. The germline V and J ends were trimmed by 0 bases and 7 bases, with 18 bases remaining between them. CDR3 DNA sequence: TGCGCCAGCAGCCAAGATCCAGGCATCCCCCTGGGTGGCTACACCTTC. Its translation is CASSQDPGIPLGGYTF.